The 5 T cell receptor beta chains reported below all come from one sample, sequenced in a study of identical twins. TCRdb called the 5' RACE reads again in MiXCR, with one record for every CDR3 protein. The top ten hold about 2.7% of the sample, which has hundreds of thousands of distinct CDR3 sequences, 20% to 25% seen once. The data were also submitted as part of a second study, on T cells expressing NK-cell markers.

Sequencing input: CD4+ T cells sorted from blood. These receptors came from a woman aged 18 to 35 in good health.

This clonotype was picked up a small number of times. The chain links TRBV7-9 to TRBJ2-4, with a weak D call TRBD2 (6 bases). The CDR3 spans 15 residues. The V end was cut by 2 bases, the J end by 4 bases, with 12 bases between. Per germline, CDR1 SEHNR and CDR2 FQNEAQ (reference sequence). DNA for the CDR3: TGTGCCAGCAGCTTATACGGGAGTAGGAAAAACATTCAGTACTTC. Its protein product is CASSLYGSRKNIQYF.

A few counts support this clonotype. The chain carries TRBV7-8 and TRBJ2-5; TRBD2 aligns across 7 bases. CDR3 length: 15 amino acids. The germline CDR1 and CDR2 sequences are SGHVS and FQNEAQ. Trimming took 2 bases from V and 2 from J; bases not matched to a gene: 5. In DNA, the CDR3 is TGTGCCAGCAGCTTAAACCGCGGGAGTCAAGAGACCCAGTACTTC. Its translation: CASSLNRGSQETQYF.

This clonotype has a handful of counts. This chain links TRBV10-3 with TRBJ2-7; 8 nucleotides match TRBD1. The V segment lost 6 bases and the J segment 4 bases; nucleotides outside the gene matches: 8. The germline gives CDR1 ENHRY, CDR2 SYGVKD. The CDR3 is 14 amino acids. The CDR3 region is CAISPGTGLYEQYF. In DNA, the CDR3 is TGTGCCATCAGCCCCGGGACAGGACTTTACGAGCAGTACTTC.

The rearrangement uses TRBV12-3 or TRBV12-4 and TRBJ1-1; D is ambiguous. The length of the CDR3 is 15 residues. V was shortened by 1 base and J by 3 bases, with 12 bases between the two germline ends. The CDR3: CASSLEGIRYTEAFF. The CDR3 DNA follows: TGTGCCAGCAGTTTAGAGGGCATTAGGTACACTGAAGCTTTCTTT.

This clonotype was found a few times. The V gene is TRBV18, the J gene TRBJ2-7; no clear D. Germline loops: CDR1 KGHSH, CDR2 LQKENI. This CDR3 has 16 residues. The V end was cut by 0 bases, the J end by 0 bases, with 12 bases between. In DNA, the CDR3 is TGTGCCAGCTCACCACCGTTGACCAAGAGCTCCTACGAGCAGTACTTC. Amino acids: CASSPPLTKSSYEQYF.